These 26 T cell receptor beta chains were sequenced from one sample in a study of human T cells and chemical hapten exposure. Time point indicated: patch test 3, about 24 weeks after DPC sensitization. Described treatment: therapeutic diphenylcyclopropenone sensitization with weekly scalp DPC. TCRdb passed the RACE reads through MiXCR, listing each CDR3 protein once. The sample has 95,000 to 150,000 distinct CDR3 sequences; about 10% are singletons. Source: whole blood, taken in connection with sensitization to the hapten diphenylcyclopropenone (DPC). Receptors were obtained from a woman aged 50 to 65 with alopecia areata. Some clones in this sample may be carry-over from other donors' samples.

The chain is built from TRBV24-1 and TRBJ2-2; no clear D. The V gene's germline CDR1 is KGHDR and CDR2 SFDVKD. The germline V and J ends were trimmed by 0 bases and 0 bases, with 7 bases remaining between them. The CDR3 sequence is 16 residues long. CDR3 amino acids: CATSDLRVANTGELFF. The CDR3 nucleotides read TGTGCCACCAGTGATTTGCGGGTAGCGAACACCGGGGAGCTGTTTTTT.

Only a few counts were recorded for this clonotype. This chain connects TRBV12-3 or TRBV12-4 to TRBJ1-5; the D gene is possibly TRBD1 (5 bases). The CDR3 is 14 amino acids. The V and J ends lost 7 bases and 4 bases respectively, with 14 bases between them. The CDR3 sequence is CASNTGTDNQPQHF. CDR3 bases: TGTGCCAGCAACACCGGGACGGATAATCAGCCCCAGCATTTT.

A few counts support this clonotype. V gene TRBV12-3 or TRBV12-4 combines with J gene TRBJ2-1; 8 bases agree with TRBD1. The CDR3 has 15 residues. Trimming at V came to 6 bases and at J to 4 bases, leaving 8 bases not matched to a gene. This CDR3 is CASSKDRDPYNEQFF. DNA for the CDR3: TGTGCCAGCAGCAAGGACAGGGACCCTTACAATGAGCAGTTCTTC.

This clonotype was recorded at least ten times. The chain joins TRBV2 to TRBJ2-1, with D unclear. V shed 6 bases and J shed 6 bases, with 3 bases lying between them. The CDR3 runs 10 residues. CDR1 is SNHLY and CDR2 is FYNNEI in the germline V gene. The CDR3 nucleotides read TGTGCCAGCAGAGCCAATGAGCAGTTCTTC. Encoded protein: CASRANEQFF.

The J gene is TRBJ2-7, the V gene TRBV20-1, with 9 bases matching TRBD2. CDR1 and CDR2 from the germline V gene are DFQATT and SNEGSKA (reference sequence). CDR3 size: 14 residues. With V trimmed by 4 bases and J by 4 bases, 8 bases remained unmatched. The CDR3 loop reads CSAKPLAGLYEQYF. In DNA, the CDR3 is TGCAGTGCTAAACCACTAGCGGGTTTGTACGAGCAGTACTTC.

The sample holds many counts of this clonotype. The V gene is TRBV4-1, the J gene TRBJ2-3; the D gene is possibly TRBD1 (6 bases). Germline CDR1 is MGHRA and CDR2 is YSYEKL. V lost 3 bases and J lost 4, with 14 bases in between. This CDR3 is 15 amino acids long. The CDR3 bases are TGCGCCAGCAGCCATCTAGGGGGTGGCGCAGATACGCAGTATTTT. This translates into CASSHLGGGADTQYF.

This clonotype was observed many times. The genes are TRBV20-1 and TRBJ2-3; D might be TRBD1 (5 bases). CDR3 length: 12 residues. The germline V gene encodes CDR1 DFQATT and CDR2 SNEGSKA (reference sequence). V was shortened by 6 bases and J by 3 bases, with 10 bases between the two germline ends. For the CDR3, the DNA is TGCAGTGCAAGGGGCAGAACAGATACGCAGTATTTT. It translates to CSARGRTDTQYF.

The genes are TRBV29-1 and TRBJ1-1; no reliable D call. The CDR3 length is 11 residues. Trimming shortened V by 7 bases and J by 4 bases, and 10 bases separated the two germline ends. CDR1 is SQVTM and CDR2 is ANQGSEA in the germline V gene. CDR3 nucleotide sequence: TGCAGCGGTGTGCCCAGCACTGAAGCTTTCTTT. Protein sequence: CSGVPSTEAFF.

There are a few counts of this clonotype. The J gene is TRBJ1-5, the V gene TRBV12-3 or TRBV12-4; tentative D call: TRBD1 (5 bases). This CDR3 has 16 residues. The germline V and J ends were trimmed by 2 bases and 1 base, with 12 bases remaining between them. CDR3 amino acids: CASSLSQGVSNQPQHF. The CDR3 bases are TGTGCCAGCAGTTTATCGCAGGGAGTAAGCAATCAGCCCCAGCATTTT.

The CDR3 sequence is CASSYDSNYGYTF. In nucleotides, the CDR3 is TGTGCCAGCAGTTACGACAGTAACTATGGCTACACCTTC. This chain uses TRBV12-3 or TRBV12-4 with TRBJ1-2; D is possibly TRBD1 (5 bases). V shed 4 bases and J shed 1 base, with 7 bases lying between them. This CDR3 region has 13 residues.

This clonotype was seen a few times. This chain links TRBV5-6 with TRBJ1-1, with D hard to call. CDR3 length: 13 amino acids. V gave up 1 base and J gave up 2 bases, with 6 bases separating them. Per the germline V gene, CDR1 is SGHDT and CDR2 is YYEEEE. The CDR3 spells CASSLIYNTEAFF. DNA for the CDR3: TGTGCCAGCAGCTTGATTTATAACACTGAAGCTTTCTTT.

The chain links TRBV3-1 to TRBJ1-4, with 9 bases identical to TRBD1. Germline CDR1 is LGHDT and CDR2 is YNNKEL (reference sequence). V shed 5 bases and J 7 bases; nucleotides not matched to a gene: 8. The CDR3 contains 15 residues. The DNA of the CDR3 is TGTGCCAGCAGCTATACCGGGACAGGGAGTGAAAAACTGTTTTTT. Protein sequence: CASSYTGTGSEKLFF. Using reference TRBV3-1 and TRBJ1-4 for the parts outside the CDR3, the full variable domain is DTAVSQTPKYLVTQMGNDKSIKCEQNLGHDTMYWYKQDSKKFLKIMFSYNNKELIINETVPNRFSPKSPDKAHLNLHINSLELGDSAVYFCASSYTGTGSEKLFFGSGTQLSVL.

This clonotype was detected ten times or more. The gene calls are TRBV13 and TRBJ1-1; no reliable D call. This CDR3 is 12 amino acids long. CDR1 and CDR2 from the germline V gene are PRHDT and FYEKMQ (reference sequence). V shed 0 bases and J shed 8 bases, with 7 bases lying between them. CDR3 DNA: TGTGCCAGCAGCTTAGGGAGAGGGGAAGCTTTCTTT. It codes for CASSLGRGEAFF.

This clonotype appeared a few times. The chain combines TRBV7-2 with TRBJ1-4; D is possibly TRBD1 (5 bases). V was cut by 1 base and J by 11 bases, with 5 bases left in between. The germline V gene encodes CDR1 SGHTA and CDR2 FQGNSA. The CDR3 runs to 11 residues. The CDR3 sequence is CASSLEGKLFF. For the CDR3, the DNA is TGTGCCAGCAGCTTAGAGGGGAAACTGTTTTTT.

The gene calls are TRBV4-1 and TRBJ2-7; no definite D call. CDR1 is MGHRA and CDR2 is YSYEKL in the germline V gene. The CDR3 is 15 amino acids. Trimming shortened V by 1 base and J by 4 bases, and 14 bases separated the two germline ends. Here the CDR3 reads CASSQATGRKYEQYF. The CDR3 nucleotides read TGCGCCAGCAGCCAAGCAACTGGGCGTAAGTACGAGCAGTACTTC.

This clonotype occurred a few times. The rearrangement joins TRBV5-1 to TRBJ2-3; 8 nucleotides align to TRBD2. CDR1 is SGHRS, CDR2 YFSETQ, per germline. The CDR3 runs to 15 residues. J was trimmed by 5 bases and V by 0 bases; bases with no gene match: 5. CDR3 DNA: TGCGCCAGCAGCTTGGATCTAGCGGGTGTAGATACGCAGTATTTT. Protein: CASSLDLAGVDTQYF.

This chain joins TRBV19 and TRBJ2-7, with no clear D. The germline CDR1 and CDR2 sequences are LNHDA and SQIVND (reference sequence). The CDR3 contains 17 residues. The ends were cut back, 1 base at V and 0 bases at J, with 16 bases in the middle. CDR3 loop: CASSIALETPSSYEQYF. The CDR3 bases are TGTGCCAGTAGTATAGCCCTCGAGACTCCCAGCTCCTACGAGCAGTACTTC.

In this sample, this clonotype turned up a few times. The CDR3 protein is CASSQDQEGFQPQHF. CDR3 DNA sequence: TGCGCCAGCAGCCAAGATCAAGAGGGATTTCAGCCCCAGCATTTT. The chain joins TRBV4-3 to TRBJ1-5, with D uncertain. Trimming cost V 0 bases and J 6 bases, with 12 bases left between them. The CDR3 contains 15 residues. CDR1 and CDR2 from the germline V gene are LGHNA and YSLEER.

The chain joins TRBV5-1 to TRBJ1-2; D gene uncertain. This CDR3 comprises 13 residues. Germline CDR1 and CDR2: SGHRS and YFSETQ. Trimming shortened V by 0 bases and J by 4 bases, and 7 bases separated the two germline ends. CDR3: CASSLEGPYGYTF. In DNA form, the CDR3 reads TGCGCCAGCAGCTTGGAGGGCCCCTATGGCTACACCTTC.

The chain couples TRBV5-5 to TRBJ2-7; D possibly matches TRBD1 or TRBD2 (5 bases each). Germline V gene lookup returns CDR1 SGHKS and CDR2 YYEKEE (reference sequence). The CDR3 totals 13 residues. Trimming stripped 2 bases from V and 3 bases from J, with 9 bases between. The CDR3 DNA reads as TGTGCCAGCAGCTTCGGGGCCCACTACGAGCAGTACTTC. Amino acids: CASSFGAHYEQYF.

This clonotype was seen many times. The CDR3 DNA follows: TGTGCCAGCAGGCTAAATTCAGGCTATGGCTACACCTTC. Translation: CASRLNSGYGYTF. The rearrangement joins TRBV6-6 to TRBJ1-2; D is ambiguous. The length of the CDR3 is 13 residues. Per the germline V gene, CDR1 is MNHNY and CDR2 is SVGAGI (reference sequence). Between the trimmed V and J ends, which lost 6 bases and 4 bases, there was a span of 12 bases.

This rearrangement joins TRBV4-3 to TRBJ2-1; 8 positions match TRBD1. The CDR3 totals 14 residues. Germline CDR1 is LGHNA and CDR2 is YSLEER. Trimming removed 4 bases from V and 8 bases from J; junction bases left unmatched: 7. Here the CDR3 DNA reads TGCGCCAGCAGCCCCCGGGCAGGGGGCGATGAGCAGTTCTTC. Translating it yields CASSPRAGGDEQFF.

The chain employs TRBV2 and TRBJ2-4; 8 positions match TRBD2. Germline V gene data show CDR1 as SNHLY and CDR2 as FYNNEI. The CDR3 has 13 residues. Trimming took 6 bases from V and 3 from J; bases not matched to a gene: 1. CDR3 residues: CASRAGVKNIQYF. The CDR3 DNA reads TGTGCCAGCAGAGCGGGAGTCAAAAACATTCAGTACTTC.

The J gene is TRBJ1-6, the V gene TRBV9, with 11 nucleotides matching TRBD1. Germline-derived CDR1 and CDR2 are SGDLS and YYNGEE. J gave up 9 bases and V 3 bases, and 5 bases lay outside the gene matches. The CDR3 loop spans 15 amino acids. Here the CDR3 reads CASSAVGTGGSPLHF. Here the CDR3 DNA reads TGTGCCAGCAGCGCAGTCGGGACAGGGGGTTCACCCCTCCACTTT. Looking up the rest from reference TRBV9 and TRBJ1-6 gives the full variable domain: DSGVTQTPKHLITATGQRVTLRCSPRSGDLSVYWYQQSLDQGLQFLIQYYNGEERAKGNILERFSAQQFPDLHSELNLSSLELGDSALYFCASSAVGTGGSPLHFGNGTRLTVT.

CDR3 residues: CASSQNTGYNQPQHF. The CDR3 region has the DNA TGTGCCAGCTCACAAAATACGGGATACAATCAGCCCCAGCATTTT. This chain links TRBV18 with TRBJ1-5; no definite D call. V dropped 4 bases and J dropped 3 bases, with 13 bases sitting between them. The CDR3 is made up of 15 amino acids. CDR1 and CDR2 from the germline V gene are KGHSH and LQKENI.

V is TRBV6-2 or TRBV6-3 and J is TRBJ2-3, with 12 positions matching TRBD2. The V segment lost 6 bases and the J segment 3 bases; nucleotides outside the gene matches: 10. The length of the CDR3 is 17 residues. Germline V CDR1 and CDR2: MNHEY, SVGEGT. The CDR3: CASRRWTSGTGTDTQYF. Here the CDR3 DNA reads TGTGCCAGCAGACGATGGACTAGCGGGACGGGGACAGATACGCAGTATTTT.